This T cell receptor beta chain was observed in a study of PD-1 blockade in classical Hodgkin lymphoma (TCRdb year 2020). Concerning the study at large: Nivolumab dosing was 3 mg/kg intravenously every 2 weeks, continuing until either disease progression or unacceptable toxicity. A peripheral blood immune signature of response to PD-1 blockade in classical Hodgkin lymphoma was defined using TCR beta sequencing and CyTOF. Broader findings and caveats from the paper: Newly diagnosed patients were reported to have lower baseline TCR diversity than healthy donors, and relapsed/refractory patients were reported to have lower baseline TCR diversity still. Trial patients achieving complete response had baseline diversity similar to newly diagnosed patients, whereas partial responders and progressors had significantly lower diversity. The study covered only a single clinical trial cohort, and the causes of the repertoire differences, possibly disease activity or prior therapy, were still not defined. Patients starting nivolumab less than 1 year after ASCT had lower diversity and were excluded from later analyses to avoid confounding by immune reconstitution. CD4+ but not CD8+ TCR diversity rose significantly by C4D1 (p=0.0027 vs p=0.16), most apparent in complete responders (p=0.02).

As encoded in the germline V gene (reference sequence), CDR1 is DFQATT while CDR2 is SNEGSKA. Spanning cysteine to phenylalanine, the CDR3 consists of 11 amino acids. Left in the record is the CDR3 DNA by itself, 33 bases read in frame from the first base. V gives up 8 bases and J gives up 3 bases, and the segment between their germline ends measures 9 bases. The Qiagen DNeasy kit was used to extract genomic DNA from unsorted PBMCs and from the negatively selected CD4+ and CD8+ fractions. TCR beta CDR3 regions were amplified by immunoSEQ multiplex PCR using primers annealing to V and J segments. Amplification bias was minimized using a synthetic immune receptor repertoire, and residual bias was removed computationally after sequencing. The authors processed their data as follows. Repertoire diversity was quantified as the Shannon entropy index using custom Python scripts. The unsorted, CD4+ and CD8+ repertoires were each analyzed separately, with the exception of combined analyses, where CD4+ and CD8+ sequences were merged in silico. Clonal expansion was defined as a frequency increase of at least 2-fold after treatment compared with C1D1, and clones undetected at baseline were assigned a pseudocount of 0.5. Clones with 0 or 1 copy at C1D1 were defined as singleton clones, while clones with 2 or more copies were defined as non-singleton clones. By matching protein sequences in sorted samples from the same patient, clones expanded in unsorted samples were annotated as CD4+, CD8+ or unknown. Wilcoxon tests on paired samples were used to test changes in diversity from C1D1 to C4D1. Held by TCRdb, this immuneACCESS table contains in-frame sequences only and omits some clones. Under half of the omission traces to an unresolved V gene where checked; the cause of the rest is unknown. Clone size and V and J calls were adopted from that table, with D and trimming inferred from the DNA. The sample includes some 84,000 clones, with approximately 88% observed a single time. About 20% of the sample is in the top ten clones.

Read against the paper, the sample's time point label means: cycle 1 day 1 (C1D1), immediately before nivolumab initiation. All trial patients had relapsed after autologous stem cell transplantation, with cohorts A, B and C differing in prior brentuximab vedotin exposure. The trial cohort included 55 to 65 patients with relapsed/refractory classical Hodgkin lymphoma, and each patient had a best overall response of complete response, partial response or progressive disease. In the multi-cohort phase II CheckMate 205 trial, trial patients received single-agent nivolumab. An independent review committee assessed best overall response by applying the 2007 International Working Group response criteria. PBMCs from the trial were collected at three points: immediately before nivolumab initiation (C1D1), and during therapy at cycle 2 day 1 and cycle 4 day 1. Peripheral blood was collected in 8 mL Vacutainer Cell Preparation Tubes, from which PBMCs were isolated by centrifugation and then cryopreserved.

About this clone: This clone's antigen is unknown. Base-call qualities are not available, and no considerably larger clone is one nucleotide away.

The rearranged segments are TRBV20-1 and TRBJ2-3; too little of a D gene remains to name it. The receptor was isolated from a human donor with classical Hodgkin lymphoma. The specimen was peripheral blood mononuclear cells (PBMCs), collected at baseline. The sequenced DNA: TGCAGTAAATTAAAAACAGATACGCAGTATTTT. Its protein is CSKLKTDTQYF.